This T cell receptor beta chain was found in a study of Ad26.COV2.S vaccination and SARS-CoV-2 variants. Study background: It was the COV1001 Ad26.COV2.S trial arm that included the donor. Donor got 5x10^10 or 1x10^11 viral particles of Ad26.COV2.S. Study findings and constraints: Responses of T cells in total may have been underestimated by the TCR breadth and depth analyses.

Remarks on this clone: Its antigen remains unknown.

Clones were sequenced by immunoSEQ multiplex PCR, and TCRdb holds only the in-frame ones, with some missing. The sample shows a few hundred thousand clones, over 75% of them seen only once. The germline gives CDR1 LGHDT, CDR2 YNNKEL (reference sequence). Trimming removed 2 bases at V and 8 bases at J, with 21 bases between. CDR3 length equals 16 residues. The treatment is: approximately 18 received Ad26.COV2.S at low or high dose, single or two shots; roughly five received placebo; per-sample allocation not given. Sampling was done on day 63 after the first vaccine or placebo injection. Cohort 1b enrolled adults aged 18-55 years in Boston.

The sample in question was peripheral blood, obtained in a trial of Ad26.COV2.S vaccine versus placebo. J is TRBJ1-2 and V is TRBV3-1 (or the pseudogene TRBV3-2), with D tentatively TRBD1 (5 bases). This TCR was recovered from a person aged 18-65 years who received the Ad26.COV2.S COVID-19 vaccine or a placebo. The CDR3 sequence: CASSQPRAGRDAGYTF. For the CDR3, the DNA is TGTGCCAGCAGCCAACCCCGAGCCGGCAGGGACGCAGGCTACACCTTC.